Following are 13 T cell receptor beta chains from one sample sequenced in a study of T cells after posttransplantation cyclophosphamide (dated by TCRdb to about 2016). The control cohort was 11 patients given myeloablative marrow transplants with methotrexate plus a calcineurin inhibitor, sampled 1 year after transplant. Library prep was done by the immunoSEQ multiplex PCR assay. TCRdb limited this immuneACCESS table to in-frame rearrangements with V and J called. A share of clones is missing; checked studies link under half to unresolved V genes, and the rest is unexplained. Present in this sample are approximately 21,000 clones, approximately 86% of which were seen just once. The leading ten clones occupy more than 2% of the sample. Source: PBMCs, taken approximately 360 days after allogeneic stem cell transplant with calcineurin inhibitor and methotrexate. All receptors come from a female patient younger than 45 who received an allogeneic stem cell transplant from an unrelated donor, was CMV-positive, and had acute and chronic GVHD. After a transplant, some T cells may have been passed on by the graft donor.

The chain couples TRBV7-8 to TRBJ1-2; tentative D call: TRBD1 (6 bases). The CDR3 length is 16 residues. Looked up from germline, CDR1 is SGHVS and CDR2 is FQNEAQ. V was cut by 5 bases and J by 0 bases, with 16 bases left in between. CDR3 region: CASSHRRQEANYGYTF. In nucleotides, the CDR3 is TGTGCCAGCAGCCACCGACGACAGGAAGCTAACTATGGCTACACCTTC.

V gene TRBV28 combines with J gene TRBJ2-5; TRBD2 aligns across 10 bases. Trimming took 9 bases from V and 3 from J; bases not matched to a gene: 7. Germline V gene data show CDR1 as MDHEN and CDR2 as SYDVKM. There are 14 residues in the CDR3. The CDR3 DNA is TGTGCCAGTGCTAGCGGGAGTTGGGAAGAGACCCAGTACTTC. Translation gives CASASGSWEETQYF.

The chain has TRBV6-5 and TRBJ1-2, with unresolved D. This CDR3 region has 13 residues. V was pared by 6 bases and J by 4 bases, with 12 bases between. CDR1 and CDR2 from the germline V gene are MNHEY and SVGAGI. The CDR3 bases are TGTGCCAGCAGCTCCTTTGGCGGCTATGGCTACACCTTC. Its protein product is CASSSFGGYGYTF.

V usage is TRBV7-8 and J usage is TRBJ2-3, with D hard to call. Germline V CDR1 and CDR2: SGHVS, FQNEAQ. This CDR3 contains 14 residues. V was shortened by 0 bases and J by 0 bases, with 4 bases between the two germline ends. CDR3 coding DNA: TGTGCCAGCAGCTTAGCGTCTAGCACAGATACGCAGTATTTT. It specifies CASSLASSTDTQYF.

This clone was counted a few times. CDR3 protein: CASSERSGQGASYEQYF. The CDR3, as DNA: TGTGCCAGCAGTGAGAGGTCGGGACAGGGAGCTTCCTACGAGCAGTACTTC. The chain combines TRBV6-4 with TRBJ2-7; 9 bases agree with TRBD1. The germline V gene encodes CDR1 MRHNA and CDR2 SNTAGT. The CDR3 runs 17 residues. The V and J ends lost 3 bases and 1 base, in that order; junction bases with no gene match: 10.

The chain joins TRBV12-5 to TRBJ2-3; D not resolved. Germline CDR1 is LGHNT and CDR2 is FRNRAP. With 1 base removed from V and 4 bases from J, the gap between germline ends came to 9 bases. The CDR3 length is 14 residues. The CDR3 protein is CASGLGSDADTQYF. In DNA, the CDR3 is TGTGCTAGTGGTTTGGGATCAGATGCAGATACGCAGTATTTT.

The chain couples TRBV7-2 to TRBJ2-3, with D maybe TRBD1 (6 bases). Per germline, CDR1 SGHTA and CDR2 FQGNSA. V lost 3 bases to trimming and J lost 2 bases, with 12 bases between them. The CDR3 is 15 residues long. CDR3 DNA sequence: TGTGCCAGCAGCTTGCAGGGGCCGAACACAGATACGCAGTATTTT. As protein: CASSLQGPNTDTQYF.

The V call is TRBV4-2, the J call TRBJ2-1, with 10 bases identical to TRBD2. CDR3 length equals 16 residues. Losses at the gene ends were 3 bases for V and 5 bases for J; bases not matched to a gene: 7. Germline V CDR1 and CDR2: LGHNA, YNFKEQ. In DNA form, the CDR3 reads TGTGCCAGCAGCCAGGACAGAAGCGGGGGGGACAATGAGCAGTTCTTC. Amino acid sequence: CASSQDRSGGDNEQFF.

The chain couples TRBV11-1 to TRBJ2-7; TRBD2 matches at 7 bases. Germline V CDR1 and CDR2: SGHAT, FQDESV (reference sequence). The CDR3 loop spans 16 amino acids. The V segment lost 5 bases and the J segment 2 bases; nucleotides outside the gene matches: 12. The CDR3 loop reads CASSQPGSGGPYEQYF. CDR3 nucleotide sequence: TGTGCCAGCAGCCAACCGGGCTCGGGAGGACCCTACGAGCAGTACTTC.

J is TRBJ1-1 and V is TRBV7-8; maybe TRBD1 (5 bases). CDR1 is SGHVS and CDR2 is FQNEAQ in the germline V gene. The CDR3 runs 13 residues. V dropped 5 bases and J dropped 8 bases, with 15 bases sitting between them. CDR3 loop: CASSPSPGLEAFF. CDR3 bases: TGTGCCAGCAGCCCCTCCCCAGGGCTGGAAGCTTTCTTT. Using reference TRBV7-8 and TRBJ1-1 for the parts outside the CDR3, the full variable domain is GAGVSQSPRYKVAKRGQDVALRCDPISGHVSLFWYQQALGQGPEFLTYFQNEAQLDKSGLPSDRFFAERPEGSVSTLKIQRTQQEDSAVYLCASSPSPGLEAFFGQGTRLTVV.

The chain carries TRBV28 and TRBJ2-5; 10 bases agree with TRBD2. Trimming at V came to 6 bases and at J to 1 base, leaving 14 bases not matched to a gene. CDR3 length: 18 amino acids. Germline V gene lookup returns CDR1 MDHEN and CDR2 SYDVKM. The DNA of the CDR3 is TGTGCCAGCAGCTTAGGGACTAGCGTTATTGCCAGCCAAGAGACCCAGTACTTC. Its translation is CASSLGTSVIASQETQYF.

This chain uses TRBV18 with TRBJ1-6; D possibly corresponds to TRBD1 (6 bases). The CDR3 consists of 14 residues. Trimming left V 3 bases short and J 8 bases short, with 11 bases between. Germline V gene lookup returns CDR1 KGHSH and CDR2 LQKENI. CDR3 sequence (DNA): TGTGCCAGCTCACCCAACAGGGATGATTCACCCCTCCACTTT. Residues: CASSPNRDDSPLHF.

This chain connects TRBV27 to TRBJ2-2; 9 bases match TRBD1. V shed 5 bases and J 7 bases; nucleotides not matched to a gene: 5. Per germline, CDR1 MNHEY and CDR2 SMNVEV (reference sequence). This CDR3 is built from 14 residues. In DNA form, the CDR3 reads TGTGCCAGCAGTGCGGGACAGGGAAACGGGGAGCTGTTTTTT. This codes for CASSAGQGNGELFF.